This T cell receptor (beta chain) is from a study of cytomegalovirus exposure and HLA in healthy donors. The CDR3 is 14 residues long. Germline V gives CDR1 SGHTA, CDR2 FQGNSA. The ends were cut back, 2 bases at V and 5 bases at J, with 12 bases in the middle. PCR primers comprised 60 Vbeta and 13 Jbeta primers. TCRdb's copy holds only in-frame clones and misses some; the assay was immunoSEQ multiplex PCR. This table holds 200,000 or so clones, over 65% found once. This sequence originates from a boy between 2 and 10 years old in good health and CMV-seronegative. This chain connects TRBV7-2 to TRBJ2-5; D might be TRBD2 (5 bases). Sequenced input: PBMCs. The CDR3 region is CASSLQAAGETQYF. In nucleotides, the CDR3 is TGTGCCAGCAGCTTACAAGCGGCCGGGGAGACCCAGTACTTC.